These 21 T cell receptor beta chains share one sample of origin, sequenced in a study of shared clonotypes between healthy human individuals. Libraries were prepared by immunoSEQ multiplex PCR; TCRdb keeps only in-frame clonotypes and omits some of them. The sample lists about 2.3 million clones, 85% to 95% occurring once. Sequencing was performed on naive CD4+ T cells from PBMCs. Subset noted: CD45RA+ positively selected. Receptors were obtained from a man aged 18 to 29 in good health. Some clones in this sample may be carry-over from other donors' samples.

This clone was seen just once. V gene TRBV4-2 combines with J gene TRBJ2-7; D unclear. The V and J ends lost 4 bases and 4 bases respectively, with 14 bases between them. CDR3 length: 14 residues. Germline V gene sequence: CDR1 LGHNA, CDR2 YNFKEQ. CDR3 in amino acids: CASSLKLPTYEQYF. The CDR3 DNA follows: TGTGCCAGCAGCCTCAAGCTCCCGACGTACGAGCAGTACTTC.

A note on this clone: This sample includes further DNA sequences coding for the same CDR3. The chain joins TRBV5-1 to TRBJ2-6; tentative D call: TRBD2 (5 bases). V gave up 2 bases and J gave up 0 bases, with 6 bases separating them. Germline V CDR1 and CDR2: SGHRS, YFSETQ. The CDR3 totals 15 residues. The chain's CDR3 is CASSLAASGANVLTF. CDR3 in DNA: TGCGCCAGCAGCTTAGCGGCCTCTGGGGCCAACGTCCTGACTTTC.

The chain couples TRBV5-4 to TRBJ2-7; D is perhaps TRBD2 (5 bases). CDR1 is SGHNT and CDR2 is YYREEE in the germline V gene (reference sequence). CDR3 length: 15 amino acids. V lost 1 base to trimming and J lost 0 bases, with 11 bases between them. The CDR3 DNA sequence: TGTGCCAGCAGCTTGTCTTCGGGAAGCTCCTACGAGCAGTACTTC. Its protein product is CASSLSSGSSYEQYF.

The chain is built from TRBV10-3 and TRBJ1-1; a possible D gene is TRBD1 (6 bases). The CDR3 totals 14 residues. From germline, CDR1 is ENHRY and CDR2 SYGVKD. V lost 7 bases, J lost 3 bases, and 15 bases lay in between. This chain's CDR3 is CAITRKGGDTEAFF. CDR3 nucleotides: TGTGCCATCACTAGAAAAGGGGGTGACACTGAAGCTTTCTTT.

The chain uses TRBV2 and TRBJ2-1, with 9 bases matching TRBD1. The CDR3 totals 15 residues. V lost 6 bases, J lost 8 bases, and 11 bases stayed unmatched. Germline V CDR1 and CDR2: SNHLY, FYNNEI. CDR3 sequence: CASSGDRDLSYEQFF. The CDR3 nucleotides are TGTGCCAGCAGCGGGGACAGGGACCTGAGCTATGAGCAGTTCTTC.

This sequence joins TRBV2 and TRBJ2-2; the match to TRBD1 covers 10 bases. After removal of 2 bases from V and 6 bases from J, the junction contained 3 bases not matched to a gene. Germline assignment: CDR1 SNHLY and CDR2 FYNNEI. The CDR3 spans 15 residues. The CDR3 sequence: CASSEQTGGSGELFF. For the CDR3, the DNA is TGTGCCAGCAGTGAACAGACAGGGGGCTCCGGGGAGCTGTTTTTT.

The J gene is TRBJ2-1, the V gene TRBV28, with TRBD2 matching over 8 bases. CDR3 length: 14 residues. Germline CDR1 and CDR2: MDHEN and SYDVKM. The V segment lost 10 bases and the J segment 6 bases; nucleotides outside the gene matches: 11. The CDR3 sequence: CATLPPAGGNEQFF. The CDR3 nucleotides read TGTGCCACCCTACCCCCGGCGGGAGGCAATGAGCAGTTCTTC.

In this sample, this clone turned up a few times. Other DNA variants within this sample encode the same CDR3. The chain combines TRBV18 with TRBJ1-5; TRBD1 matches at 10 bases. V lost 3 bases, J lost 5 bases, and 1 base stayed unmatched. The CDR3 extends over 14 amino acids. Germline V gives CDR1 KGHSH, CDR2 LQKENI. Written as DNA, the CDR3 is TGTGCCAGCTCACCCGGGACAGGGGATCAGCCCCAGCATTTT. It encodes CASSPGTGDQPQHF. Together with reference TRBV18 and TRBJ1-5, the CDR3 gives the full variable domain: NAGVMQNPRHLVRRRGQEARLRCSPMKGHSHVYWYRQLPEEGLKFMVYLQKENIIDESGMPKERFSAEFPKEGPSILRIQQVVRGDSAAYFCASSPGTGDQPQHFGDGTRLSIL.

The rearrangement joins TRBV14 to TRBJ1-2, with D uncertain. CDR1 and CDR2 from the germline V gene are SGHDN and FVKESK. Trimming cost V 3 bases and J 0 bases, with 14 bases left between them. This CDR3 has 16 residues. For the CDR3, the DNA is TGTGCCAGCAGCCAGAACTCCTGGCAGACTAACTATGGCTACACCTTC. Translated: CASSQNSWQTNYGYTF.

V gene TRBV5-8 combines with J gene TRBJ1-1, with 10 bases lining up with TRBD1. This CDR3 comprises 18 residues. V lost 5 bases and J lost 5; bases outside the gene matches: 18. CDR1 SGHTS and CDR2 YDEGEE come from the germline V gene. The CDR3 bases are TGTGCCAGCAGTCGCGTCCGACAGGGGGCGAGGGGAGGGACTGAAGCTTTCTTT. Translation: CASSRVRQGARGGTEAFF.

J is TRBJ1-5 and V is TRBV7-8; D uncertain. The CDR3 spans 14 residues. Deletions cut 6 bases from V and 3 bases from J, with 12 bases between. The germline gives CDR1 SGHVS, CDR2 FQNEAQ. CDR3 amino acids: CASSSPGSNQPQHF. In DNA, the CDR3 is TGTGCCAGCAGTTCCCCGGGCTCCAATCAGCCCCAGCATTTT.

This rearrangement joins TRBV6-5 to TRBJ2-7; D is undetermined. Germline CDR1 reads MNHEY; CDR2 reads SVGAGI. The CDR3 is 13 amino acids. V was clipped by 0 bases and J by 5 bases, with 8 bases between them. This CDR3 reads CASSYSNPHEQYF. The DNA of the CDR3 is TGTGCCAGCAGTTACTCGAACCCCCACGAGCAGTACTTC.

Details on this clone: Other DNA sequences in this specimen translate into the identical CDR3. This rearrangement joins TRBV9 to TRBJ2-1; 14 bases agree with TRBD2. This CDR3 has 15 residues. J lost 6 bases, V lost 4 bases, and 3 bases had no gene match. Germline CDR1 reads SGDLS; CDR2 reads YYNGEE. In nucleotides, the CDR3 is TGTGCCAGCAGCCCCGGACTAGCGGGAGGCAATGAGCAGTTCTTC. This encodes CASSPGLAGGNEQFF. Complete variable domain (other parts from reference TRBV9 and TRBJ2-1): DSGVTQTPKHLITATGQRVTLRCSPRSGDLSVYWYQQSLDQGLQFLIQYYNGEERAKGNILERFSAQQFPDLHSELNLSSLELGDSALYFCASSPGLAGGNEQFFGPGTRLTVL.

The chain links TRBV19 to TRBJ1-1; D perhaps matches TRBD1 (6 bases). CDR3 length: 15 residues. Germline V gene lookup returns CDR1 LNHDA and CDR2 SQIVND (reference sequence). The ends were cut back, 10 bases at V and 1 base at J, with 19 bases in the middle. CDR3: CATYEDSSGNTEAFF. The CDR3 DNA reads TGTGCCACTTACGAGGACAGCAGCGGGAACACTGAAGCTTTCTTT. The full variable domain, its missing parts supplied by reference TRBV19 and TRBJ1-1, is DGGITQSPKYLFRKEGQNVTLSCEQNLNHDAMYWYRQDPGQGLRLIYYSQIVNDFQKGDIAEGYSVSREKKESFPLTVTSAQKNPTAFYLCATYEDSSGNTEAFFGQGTRLTVV.

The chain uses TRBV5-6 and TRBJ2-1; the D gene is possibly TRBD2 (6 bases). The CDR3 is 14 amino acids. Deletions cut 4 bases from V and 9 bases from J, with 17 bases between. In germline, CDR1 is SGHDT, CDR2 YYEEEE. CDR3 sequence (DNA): TGTGCCAGCAGCCGGGCCCCGCACGGGGGTGAGCAGTTCTTC. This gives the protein CASSRAPHGGEQFF.

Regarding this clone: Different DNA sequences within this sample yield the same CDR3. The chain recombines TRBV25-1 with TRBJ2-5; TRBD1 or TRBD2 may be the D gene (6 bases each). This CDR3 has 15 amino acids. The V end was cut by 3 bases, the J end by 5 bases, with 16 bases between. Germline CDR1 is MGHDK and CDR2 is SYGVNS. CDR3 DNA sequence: TGTGCCAGCAGTGATCCTAGGGGGGCTGGGGAGACCCAGTACTTC. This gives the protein CASSDPRGAGETQYF. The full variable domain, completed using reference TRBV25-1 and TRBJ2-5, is EADIYQTPRYLVIGTGKKITLECSQTMGHDKMYWYQQDPGMELHLIHYSYGVNSTEKGDLSSESTVSRIRTEHFPLTLESARPSHTSQYLCASSDPRGAGETQYFGPGTRLLVL.

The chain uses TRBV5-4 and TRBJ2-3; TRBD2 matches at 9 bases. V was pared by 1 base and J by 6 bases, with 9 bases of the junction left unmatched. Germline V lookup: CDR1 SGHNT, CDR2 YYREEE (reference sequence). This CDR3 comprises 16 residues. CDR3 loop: CASSLKSGRSSDTQYF. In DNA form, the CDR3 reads TGTGCCAGCAGCTTGAAGAGCGGGAGGAGCAGTGATACGCAGTATTTT. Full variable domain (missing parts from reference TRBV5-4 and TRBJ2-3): ETGVTQSPTHLIKTRGQQVTLRCSSQSGHNTVSWYQQALGQGPQFIFQYYREEENGRGNFPPRFSGLQFPNYSSELNVNALELDDSALYLCASSLKSGRSSDTQYFGPGTRLTVL.

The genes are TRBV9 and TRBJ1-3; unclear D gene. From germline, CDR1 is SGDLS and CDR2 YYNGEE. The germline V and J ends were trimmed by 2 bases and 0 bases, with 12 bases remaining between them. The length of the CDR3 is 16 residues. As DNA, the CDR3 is TGTGCCAGCAGCGTCGAGCGGACCCGCTCTGGAAACACCATATATTTT. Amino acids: CASSVERTRSGNTIYF.

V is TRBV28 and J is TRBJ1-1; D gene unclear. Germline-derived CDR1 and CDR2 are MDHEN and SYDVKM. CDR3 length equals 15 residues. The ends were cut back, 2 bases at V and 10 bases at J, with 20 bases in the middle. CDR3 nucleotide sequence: TGTGCCAGCAGTTTACAGACCATCGGGGTATTCGGAGCTTTCTTT. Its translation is CASSLQTIGVFGAFF.

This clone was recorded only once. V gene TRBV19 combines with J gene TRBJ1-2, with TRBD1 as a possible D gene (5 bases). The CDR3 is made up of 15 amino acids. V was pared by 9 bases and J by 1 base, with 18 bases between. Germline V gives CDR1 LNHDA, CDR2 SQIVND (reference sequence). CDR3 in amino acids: CASHEGSLINYGYTF. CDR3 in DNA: TGTGCCAGCCACGAGGGGAGTCTGATTAACTATGGCTACACCTTC. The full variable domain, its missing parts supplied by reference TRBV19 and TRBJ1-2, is DGGITQSPKYLFRKEGQNVTLSCEQNLNHDAMYWYRQDPGQGLRLIYYSQIVNDFQKGDIAEGYSVSREKKESFPLTVTSAQKNPTAFYLCASHEGSLINYGYTFGSGTRLTVV.

CDR3 loop: CASSPQGARYEQYF. The CDR3 DNA sequence: TGTGCCAGTAGTCCGCAGGGGGCGCGGTACGAGCAGTACTTC. This chain uses TRBV19 with TRBJ2-7; 8 nucleotides agree with TRBD1. CDR3 length equals 14 residues. Germline CDR1 LNHDA, CDR2 SQIVND (reference sequence). Trimming removed 5 bases from V and 4 bases from J; junction bases left unmatched: 7. The full variable domain, completed using reference TRBV19 and TRBJ2-7, is DGGITQSPKYLFRKEGQNVTLSCEQNLNHDAMYWYRQDPGQGLRLIYYSQIVNDFQKGDIAEGYSVSREKKESFPLTVTSAQKNPTAFYLCASSPQGARYEQYFGPGTRLTVT.